This T cell receptor beta chain was sequenced for a study of vaccination and CD4 T cells after COVID-19 (dated 2022 in TCRdb). Notes on the research overall: Convalescent patients had a positive SARS-CoV-2 result on nasal swab PCR, and of these patients, 8 or 9 had mild disease and one had severe disease. In the convalescent cohort there were six males and four females, among whom were two Hispanic individuals, seven Caucasians, two Asians and one multiracial person. Participants received two doses of either the Pfizer-BioNTech BNT162b2 vaccine (n=8) or the Moderna mRNA-1273 vaccine (n=2). Post-COVID blood samples were collected from convalescent patients a median of about 92 days after diagnosis, with a range of about 35 to 180 days. The time from the second vaccine dose to post-vaccine blood sampling had a median of 72 days and ranged from about 12 to 250 days. Culture stimuli were overlapping spike peptide pools from SARS-CoV-2 and from the common cold coronaviruses HCoV-NL63, HCoV-OC43 and HCoV-229E. Control cultures used a CEFX viral epitope pool as positive control, an HIV-1 Nef peptide pool as negative control, or no peptide. The spike-specific CD4+ TCR repertoire was compared before and after mRNA vaccination in approximately 9 COVID-19 convalescent patients and a handful of infection-naive healthy vaccine recipients.

V and J lose 5 bases and 1 base, and a span of 17 bases separates them. The CDR1 and CDR2 encoded by the germline V gene are MNHNS and SASEGT. Counted from cysteine to phenylalanine, this CDR3 has 16 amino acids. This entry keeps only the CDR3 DNA: 48 bases, framed from base 1. Library preparation employed PCR. At the Johns Hopkins FTIC core, DNA from the cultured CD4+ T cells underwent TCR sequencing with the Oncomine TCR Beta short-read assay. Genomic DNA was extracted from the cultured CD4+ T cells with the QIAamp micro DNA kit. Oncomine TCR Beta libraries made from cultured CD4+ T cells were pooled using unique dual indexes and sequenced on an Illumina iSeq 100. In the original analysis: Non-productive sequences were filtered out, and CDR3s that did not start with C, did not end with F or W, or were shorter than 7 amino acids were discarded. The MANAFEST web application was used to identify antigen-specific clonotypes by comparing peptide-stimulated wells against reference wells and other culture wells. To be called positive, a clone needed an FDR below 0.05, an odds ratio above 5, and a productive frequency above 0.1% in at least two of three replicate wells. Cross-reactive clonotypes were defined as significantly expanded in both SARS-CoV-2 spike wells and at least one common cold coronavirus spike condition. Similarity between CDR3 sequences was evaluated in R version 3.6.1 using Levenshtein distances (stringdist) and unrooted phylogenetic trees (ape). In-frame beta chains were kept once TCRdb had trimmed the public reads at Q25 with fastp and called clones with MiXCR. Duplicate CDR3 protein sequences are folded into a single record with the most common DNA and genes. These V and J calls are TCRdb output, not the study's own analysis. The sample has approximately 12,000 distinct CDR3 sequences on record, 60% to 80% of them singletons. About 28% of the sample comes from the top ten.

The treatment or condition tag for this specimen amounts to: roughly ten-day PBMC culture with coronavirus spike peptide pools or control peptides (ViraFEST assay). The ViraFEST assay, used in the study, expanded antigen-specific T cells with peptide pools and then identified the expanded clonotypes through TCR sequencing. Positive SARS-CoV-2 PCR tests in the convalescent patients dated from March to December 2020, before Alpha, Beta and Delta variants emerged in the United States. About 2 million PBMCs per well were cultured in IMDM with roughly 5% human AB serum and about 9.2 IU/ml IL-2, plus 10 ug/ml peptide pools. On days 3 and 7, half of the culture medium was replaced with fresh IL-2-containing medium. Once the cells had been in culture for around nine days, the EasySep CD4+ T cell isolation kit was used to isolate CD4+ T cells by negative selection. Ficoll-Paque Plus gradient centrifugation was used to isolate PBMCs from whole blood, and the isolated PBMCs were then either used fresh or cryopreserved at -140C. Each culture condition was generally run in triplicate wells.

Paper-wide results and their limitations: The number of convalescent patients in the study was relatively small, and the study did not examine early timepoints following natural infection. In convalescent patients, a median around 90% of post-vaccine SARS-CoV-2-reactive clones were detected only after vaccination, suggesting vaccine-specific priming. Of the vaccine-specific clones in convalescent patients, 304 of 307, or nearly all, reacted only to SARS-CoV-2 spike and did not cross-react with common cold coronaviruses. An increase in the median number of SARS-CoV-2-reactive clonotypes from 20 to 25 after infection to some 38 after vaccination was observed, but the change was not found to be significant.

A note on this clonotype: Its specific antigen is unknown. The input lacks base qualities; no much larger clone sits a single base away.

The receptor chain draws on TRBV6-1 and TRBJ1-1; a tentative D match to TRBD1 spans 5 bases. This receptor was obtained from a human donor who had recovered from COVID-19. Material: CD4+ T cells from blood, cultured in vitro. The DNA sequence is TGTGCCAGCAGTAGGGGCTTGGGGGATAAGAACACTGAAGCTTTCTTT. Its amino acids are CASSRGLGDKNTEAFF.